The clone carrying this T cell receptor beta chain has only a few counts. The sample is drawn from a study of blood T cell repertoires in COVID-19. Study-level background: Acute and convalescent COVID-19 samples came from the United States, Italy and Spain. T cells, B-cell-depleted T cells, or PBMCs supplied cDNA or gDNA.

Repertoires were generated with immunoSEQ multiplex PCR, while TCRdb's copy carries only in-frame clones and drops some. The sample holds about 160,000 clones; about four fifths are singletons and the top ten take about a sixth. Germline V gene sequence: CDR1 LGHDT, CDR2 YNNKEL (reference sequence). The CDR3 is made up of 16 amino acids. V was trimmed by 1 base and J by 0 bases, leaving 10 bases between them. The specimen sequenced was PBMCs or T cells enriched from blood (not recorded which). The clonotype comes from a man aged 55 to 70 who had recovered from COVID-19. The chain carries TRBV3-1 (or the pseudogene TRBV3-2) and TRBJ1-3; D is possibly TRBD1 (5 bases). The CDR3 DNA reads as TGTGCCAGCAGCCAAGGCAGGGCCATCTCTGGAAACACCATATATTTT. Amino acid sequence: CASSQGRAISGNTIYF.